This TCR beta chain was sequenced for a study of blood T cell repertoires in COVID-19. Study-level information: There were acute and convalescent COVID-19 samples, and they came from the United States, Italy and Spain. Sources were T cells, B-cell-depleted T cells, or PBMCs; the material itself was cDNA or gDNA.

Trimming took 4 bases from V and 2 from J; bases not matched to a gene: 4. Germline V lookup: CDR1 SGHAT, CDR2 FQNNGV. This CDR3 contains 14 residues. Original processing methods: Reference gene primer amplification gave estimated nucleated cell counts. The data were produced by immunoSEQ multiplex PCR, yet TCRdb's version contains in-frame clones alone and is incomplete. V and J calls and clone size follow that table, whereas D and trimming were derived from the DNA. The data show around 41,000 clones, approximately 90% seen once. The source material was peripheral blood. The sequence was collected from a woman in her 30s in a cohort sampled during active COVID-19. The chain has TRBV11-2 and TRBJ1-2; 7 bases are shared with TRBD1. The CDR3 nucleotides read TGTGCCAGCAGCTCGACAGGGAAAAACTATGGCTACACCTTC. Protein sequence: CASSSTGKNYGYTF.